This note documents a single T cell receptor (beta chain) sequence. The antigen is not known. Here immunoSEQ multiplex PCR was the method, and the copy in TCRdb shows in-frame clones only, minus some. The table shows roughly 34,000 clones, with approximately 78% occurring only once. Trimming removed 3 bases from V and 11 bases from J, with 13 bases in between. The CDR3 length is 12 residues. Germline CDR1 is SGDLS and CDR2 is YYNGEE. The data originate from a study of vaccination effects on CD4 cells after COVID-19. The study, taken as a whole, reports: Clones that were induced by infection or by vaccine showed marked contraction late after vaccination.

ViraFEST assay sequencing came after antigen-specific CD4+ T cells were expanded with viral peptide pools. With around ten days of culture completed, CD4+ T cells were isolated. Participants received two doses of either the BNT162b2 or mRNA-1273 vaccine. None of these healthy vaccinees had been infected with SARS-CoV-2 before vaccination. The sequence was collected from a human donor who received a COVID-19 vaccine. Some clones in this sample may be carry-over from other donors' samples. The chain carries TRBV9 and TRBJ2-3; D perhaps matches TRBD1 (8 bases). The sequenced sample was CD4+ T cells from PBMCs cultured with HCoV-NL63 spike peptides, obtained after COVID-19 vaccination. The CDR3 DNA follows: TGTGCCAGCAGCGGACAGGGGAGGGGGCAGTATTTT. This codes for CASSGQGRGQYF.